This entry lists 22 T cell receptor beta chains sequenced from one sample in a study of early T cells in non-severe SARS-CoV-2 infection. TCRdb independently ran MiXCR on the 5' RACE reads; one entry per CDR3 protein. The profile shows about 99,000 distinct CDR3 sequences, around 17% of them singletons. The specimen sequenced was whole blood. The source is an adult who was a healthcare worker with PCR-confirmed SARS-CoV-2 infection or an uninfected control (not recorded which).

This clonotype was observed a few times. The V gene is TRBV7-9, the J gene TRBJ2-1, with 7 nucleotides matching TRBD1. V lost 4 bases to trimming and J lost 2 bases; unmatched junction nucleotides: 2. The CDR3 is 14 residues long. CDR1 is SEHNR, CDR2 FQNEAQ, per germline (reference sequence). The CDR3 region is CASSWTGAYNEQFF. In DNA form, the CDR3 reads TGTGCCAGCAGCTGGACAGGTGCCTACAATGAGCAGTTCTTC.

The chain couples TRBV11-2 to TRBJ2-7; D remains unclear. This CDR3 has 13 amino acids. Trimming stripped 0 bases from V and 4 bases from J, with 7 bases between. Per the germline V gene, CDR1 is SGHAT and CDR2 is FQNNGV. As DNA, the CDR3 is TGTGCCAGCAGCTTAGACCGGAATTACGAGCAGTACTTC. Translating it yields CASSLDRNYEQYF.

This rearrangement joins TRBV11-3 to TRBJ2-7; D not resolved. V was clipped by 0 bases and J by 3 bases, with 6 bases between them. Germline V gene data show CDR1 as SGHNT and CDR2 as YENEEA. CDR3 length equals 13 residues. The CDR3 sequence is CASSLEQSYEQYF. The DNA for the CDR3 is TGTGCCAGCAGCTTAGAACAGAGCTACGAGCAGTACTTC.

This clonotype was recorded many times. This chain links TRBV30 with TRBJ2-2, with D unresolved. V lost 4 bases and J 8 bases, leaving 8 bases between the germline ends. Germline CDR1 and CDR2: GTSNPN and SVGIG (reference sequence). The CDR3 consists of 11 residues. The CDR3 DNA follows: TGTGCCTGGAAAGTTACGGGGGAGCTGTTTTTT. Its translation: CAWKVTGELFF.

This clonotype was counted only a few times. The chain joins TRBV10-3 to TRBJ2-1, with 10 bases matching TRBD2. From germline, CDR1 is ENHRY and CDR2 SYGVKD. V trimming: 5 bases; J trimming: 3 bases; junction bases outside the gene matches: 7. The CDR3 contains 16 residues. CDR3 nucleotide sequence: TGTGCCATCAGTCCCCTAGCGGGGGCCTACTACAATGAGCAGTTCTTC. The encoded protein is CAISPLAGAYYNEQFF.

In this sample, this clonotype turned up many times. The chain uses TRBV6-2 or TRBV6-3 and TRBJ2-1; possibly TRBD1 for D (5 bases). This CDR3 comprises 11 residues. Germline loops: CDR1 MNHEY, CDR2 SVGEGT. Trimming cost V 8 bases and J 6 bases, with 8 bases left between them. CDR3 nucleotides: TGTGCCAGCTCAGGGTTCAATGAGCAGTTCTTC. Translated: CASSGFNEQFF.

This clonotype has only a few counts. The chain recombines TRBV7-7 with TRBJ2-2; D may be TRBD2 (5 bases). The CDR3 has 15 residues. Germline CDR1 reads SSHAT; CDR2 reads FNYEAQ (reference sequence). The ends were cut back, 5 bases at V and 5 bases at J, with 15 bases in the middle. CDR3 sequence reads: CASSPLGANTGELFF. CDR3 bases: TGTGCCAGCAGCCCCTTGGGAGCCAATACCGGGGAGCTGTTTTTT. Full variable domain (missing parts from reference TRBV7-7 and TRBJ2-2): GAGVSQSPRYKVTKRGQDVTLRCDPISSHATLYWYQQALGQGPEFLTYFNYEAQPDKSGLPSDRFSAERPEGSISTLTIQRTEQRDSAMYRCASSPLGANTGELFFGEGSRLTVL.

The J gene is TRBJ1-4, the V gene TRBV7-2; TRBD1 might be the D (6 bases). The CDR3 has 12 residues. Germline V CDR1 and CDR2: SGHTA, FQGNSA. Trimming took off 8 bases at V and 4 bases at J, with 8 bases between the two ends. The CDR3 DNA follows: TGTGCCAGCCGGACAGATAATGAAAAACTGTTTTTT. Its translation: CASRTDNEKLFF.

This clonotype showed up just a few times. V gene TRBV27 combines with J gene TRBJ2-3; D call uncertain. Per the germline V gene, CDR1 is MNHEY and CDR2 is SMNVEV (reference sequence). The V end was cut by 3 bases, the J end by 11 bases, with 18 bases between. This CDR3 spans 14 amino acids. This CDR3 is CASSLSGRVRGQYF. DNA of the CDR3: TGTGCCAGCAGTTTGAGTGGCCGCGTACGAGGGCAGTATTTT.

This clonotype occurred many times. This rearrangement joins TRBV29-1 to TRBJ2-1, with 13 bases matching TRBD2. The trim removed 4 bases at V and 4 bases at J, leaving 10 bases unmatched. The germline CDR1 and CDR2 sequences are SQVTM and ANQGSEA. The CDR3 extends over 17 amino acids. CDR3 coding DNA: TGCAGCGTTGGGACGGGTGGGACTAGCGGGATTTACAATGAGCAGTTCTTC. Protein sequence: CSVGTGGTSGIYNEQFF.

This clonotype was picked up a small number of times. The V call is TRBV6-2 or TRBV6-3, the J call TRBJ1-4; D is possibly TRBD1 (5 bases). The CDR3 covers 15 residues. V shed 4 bases and J shed 0 bases, with 9 bases lying between them. Germline V CDR1 and CDR2: MNHEY, SVGEGT. The CDR3: CASSFTGATNEKLFF. The CDR3 DNA reads TGTGCCAGCAGTTTCACAGGAGCAACTAATGAAAAACTGTTTTTT.

This clonotype was found a few times. The gene calls are TRBV5-4 and TRBJ2-1; D uncertain. There are 17 residues in the CDR3. V dropped 0 bases and J dropped 3 bases, with 16 bases sitting between them. Germline lookup yields CDR1 SGHNT and CDR2 YYREEE (reference sequence). CDR3 loop: CASSLGEVEALYNEQFF. For the CDR3, the DNA is TGTGCCAGCAGCTTGGGCGAGGTGGAAGCTCTCTACAATGAGCAGTTCTTC.

V gene TRBV21-1 combines with J gene TRBJ2-7; TRBD1, as called in the table, went unchecked against the DNA. TRBV21-1 is a pseudogene locus. This CDR3 has 16 amino acids. This CDR3 is CASSKARDIPSYEQYF. DNA of the CDR3: TGTGCCAGCAGCAAAGCGCGGGACATACCTAGCTACGAGCAGTACTTC.

This clonotype occurred many times. This sequence joins TRBV7-2 and TRBJ2-4; D might be TRBD1 or TRBD2, each matching 5 bases. With 4 bases removed from V and 6 bases from J, the gap between germline ends came to 13 bases. The germline CDR1 and CDR2 sequences are SGHTA and FQGNSA. The CDR3 extends over 14 amino acids. CDR3 in amino acids: CASSSAVGTNIQYF. The CDR3 nucleotides read TGTGCCAGCAGCTCCGCAGTGGGGACAAACATTCAGTACTTC.

The chain has TRBV29-1 and TRBJ1-2; TRBD1 aligns across 7 bases. This CDR3 region has 13 residues. Germline V CDR1 and CDR2: SQVTM, ANQGSEA. V shed 5 bases and J 4 bases; nucleotides not matched to a gene: 7. CDR3 protein: CSVRFGQAYGYTF. CDR3 nucleotides: TGCAGCGTTCGATTCGGACAGGCCTATGGCTACACCTTC.

This clonotype was counted a few times. The rearrangement links TRBV5-1 to TRBJ2-7; D is uncertain. With 0 bases removed from V and 6 bases from J, the gap between germline ends came to 13 bases. The V gene's germline CDR1 is SGHRS and CDR2 YFSETQ. The CDR3 contains 14 residues. CDR3 region: CASSLGESPPEQYF. As DNA, the CDR3 is TGCGCCAGCAGCTTGGGGGAATCGCCCCCCGAGCAGTACTTC.

This clonotype occurred a few times. The chain links TRBV5-1 to TRBJ1-6; 11 nucleotides match TRBD1. Germline values: CDR1 SGHRS, CDR2 YFSETQ. The CDR3 extends over 15 amino acids. With V trimmed by 4 bases and J by 9 bases, 6 bases remained unmatched. In DNA, the CDR3 is TGCGCCAGCAGCACCGGGACAGGGGGGAGTTCACCCCTCCACTTT. It encodes CASSTGTGGSSPLHF. The full variable domain, rest sourced from reference TRBV5-1 and TRBJ1-6, is KAGVTQTPRYLIKTRGQQVTLSCSPISGHRSVSWYQQTPGQGLQFLFEYFSETQRNKGNFPGRFSGRQFSNSRSEMNVSTLELGDSALYLCASSTGTGGSSPLHFGNGTRLTVT.

The chain carries TRBV29-1 and TRBJ2-1, with D perhaps TRBD1 or TRBD2 (6 bases each). The CDR3 is 11 amino acids. Looked up from germline, CDR1 is SQVTM and CDR2 is ANQGSEA. The germline V and J ends were trimmed by 7 bases and 8 bases, with 12 bases remaining between them. CDR3 residues: CSAGAWDEQFF. Written as DNA, the CDR3 is TGCAGCGCGGGGGCTTGGGATGAGCAGTTCTTC.

The V and J genes are TRBV11-2 and TRBJ2-1; 9 positions match TRBD2. V gave up 5 bases and J gave up 0 bases; unmatched junction bases: 8. The CDR3 consists of 17 residues. The germline gives CDR1 SGHAT, CDR2 FQNNGV. As DNA, the CDR3 is TGTGCCAGCAGCGGCAGACTAGCGGCAAGCTCCTACAATGAGCAGTTCTTC. Its translation: CASSGRLAASSYNEQFF.

A few counts support this clonotype. The V call is TRBV7-2, the J call TRBJ1-3; D might be TRBD1 (5 bases). Germline CDR1 is SGHTA and CDR2 is FQGNSA. Trimming left V 1 base short and J 8 bases short, with 9 bases between. The CDR3 runs 13 residues. CDR3 in amino acids: CASSLGGSDTIYF. In DNA, the CDR3 is TGTGCCAGCAGCTTAGGGGGCTCTGACACCATATATTTT.

This chain uses TRBV4-1 with TRBJ2-1; D call uncertain. The CDR3 has 15 amino acids. Looked up from germline, CDR1 is MGHRA and CDR2 is YSYEKL. Trimming shortened V by 5 bases and J by 3 bases, and 14 bases separated the two germline ends. The CDR3 nucleotides read TGCGCCAGCAGCGCCGGGCTATCTGTCTACAATGAGCAGTTCTTC. This encodes CASSAGLSVYNEQFF.

This clonotype occurred many times. The CDR3 protein is CASRRLAGGLNPNEQFF. CDR3 coding DNA: TGCGCCAGCAGGCGGCTAGCGGGGGGGCTAAACCCGAATGAGCAGTTCTTC. This rearrangement joins TRBV5-1 to TRBJ2-1; 12 bases line up with TRBD2. V gave up 5 bases and J gave up 7 bases; unmatched junction bases: 13. The CDR3 extends over 17 amino acids. Germline V lookup: CDR1 SGHRS, CDR2 YFSETQ.